This record concerns one T cell receptor (beta chain) sequence. What it recognizes is unknown. As for treatment: roughly 11-day PBMC culture with coronavirus spike peptide pools or control peptides (ViraFEST assay). These data are taken from a study of vaccination and CD4 T cells after COVID-19. The Oncomine TCR Beta short-read assay generated sequence data from the DNA of cultured CD4+ T cells. TCRdb reanalysed the PCR reads using MiXCR and keeps one entry per CDR3 protein. Here the sample spans about 9,000 distinct CDR3 sequences, about 50% being singletons. The CDR3 is 13 residues long. CDR1 and CDR2 from the germline V gene are WSHSY and SAAADI. Trimming pared 3 bases from V and 8 bases from J, leaving 13 bases between.

The sample comprised CD4+ T cells from blood, cultured in vitro. The source of this sequence is a human donor who had recovered from COVID-19. The chain is built from TRBV10-2 and TRBJ1-2, with D tentatively TRBD1 (5 bases). The CDR3 DNA sequence: TGCGCCAGCAGTGAACAGGCACGGACGGGCTACACCTTC. This sequence encodes CASSEQARTGYTF.